This TCR beta chain is drawn from a study of T cell repertoires in cytomegalovirus infection. Study in general: Selected CMV epitopes included recently identified HLA-C-restricted ones as well as well-studied HLA-B-restricted ones. Public TCR beta signature analysis indicated the presence of both CMV infection and matching HLA type. Study-wide results and limits: There were carriers of CMV plus the relevant HLA, and cumulative public TCR beta family frequency identified them. Clonotypes of TCR beta that were HLA-C-restricted and CMV-specific dominated the ex vivo response.

V was clipped by 4 bases and J by 0 bases, with 10 bases between them. This CDR3 region has 15 residues. Germline lookup yields CDR1 SGHTA and CDR2 FQGNSA. Via MiXCR, TCRdb re-called the reads, giving one row per CDR3 protein. The data contain hundreds of thousands of distinct CDR3 sequences, under 55% of them seen just once; the ten biggest clones take up about two fifths. This clonotype has just a few counts. The antigen remains undetermined. The clonotype comes from a human donor in good health (CMV status not recorded). Some clones in this sample may be carry-over from other donors' samples. Specimen: cultured PBMCs, collected from culture after CMV antigen stimulation. The chain has TRBV7-2 and TRBJ1-5; perhaps TRBD1 as D (6 bases). In DNA, the CDR3 is TGTGCCAGCAGCTCCGGGGGCCATAGCAATCAGCCCCAGCATTTT. It yields the protein CASSSGGHSNQPQHF.